This T cell receptor beta chain was found in a study of CD8+ T cells in alopecia areata. The germline V gene encodes CDR1 SGHDT and CDR2 YYEEEE. The V and J ends lost 4 bases and 8 bases respectively, with 22 bases between them. CDR3 length: 16 residues. Extraction of RNA preceded its reverse transcription into cDNA, which served as the sequencing template. Repertoires were generated with immunoSEQ multiplex PCR, while TCRdb's copy carries only in-frame clones and drops some. The sample yields almost 250,000 clones, 67% seen once. This clonotype was sampled from a human donor with alopecia areata. The sequences come from CD4+ T cells sorted from blood, collected at week 0. V is TRBV5-6 and J is TRBJ2-1; D is unresolved. Written as DNA, the CDR3 is TGTGCCAGCAGCCCCCGTTTGACTCTCCGTGTCGATGAGCAGTTCTTC. This sequence encodes CASSPRLTLRVDEQFF.